This T cell receptor (beta chain) was captured by sequencing in a study of OX40 agonist ivuxolimab in advanced cancers. For the study at large: Hepatocellular carcinoma, melanoma, renal cell or head and neck cancer was diagnosed in the dose-escalation patients. Three individuals attained partial responses, comprising one hepatocellular carcinoma case and two cutaneous melanoma cases.

Concerning this clone: No antigen is known for it.

The assay was immunoSEQ multiplex PCR, and TCRdb's table has in-frame clones only and misses some. The sample consists of 70,000 to 85,000 clones, 86% of them appearing once. General study findings and limits: The CD4+ and CD8+ T cells in the blood had expanded clonally by week 6 at 0.1 to 3.0 mg/kg. Near-lowest levels of clonal expansion characterized partial responders at 0.1-3.0 mg/kg.

The CDR3 is made up of 13 amino acids. Germline CDR1 LNHDA, CDR2 SQIVND (reference sequence). With V trimmed by 6 bases and J by 7 bases, 5 bases remained unmatched. This rearrangement joins TRBV19 to TRBJ1-5, with 8 nucleotides matching TRBD1. The origin of this receptor is an adult with an advanced solid tumor such as melanoma, head and neck, liver or kidney cancer. The source material was CD4+ or CD8+ T cells sorted from blood, sampled in a trial of the OX40 agonist ivuxolimab. CDR3 DNA sequence: TGTGCCAGTAGGGACAGGGCAGGCCAGCCCCAGCATTTT. Translated, it gives CASRDRAGQPQHF.